This T cell receptor (beta chain) was sequenced for a study of radiation and T cells in renal cell carcinoma. Study information: Nephrectomy followed 15 Gy stereotactic body radiation by 4 weeks. Points from the study as a whole: Pretreatment tumor biopsies were lacking, so baseline clonotypes are unknown.

This CDR3 contains 13 residues. The germline V gene encodes CDR1 SGDLS and CDR2 YYNGEE. V lost 4 bases, J lost 7 bases, and 5 bases stayed unmatched. As for time point: baseline pretreatment blood. The treatment here: 15 Gy SBRT to primary tumor, nephrectomy 4 weeks later. Serial blood draws occurred at baseline and 2 and 4 weeks post-SBRT. Sequencing used immunoSEQ multiplex PCR; TCRdb keeps in-frame clones, though not all of them. This table has under 25,000 clones, approximately 80% appearing once. To note about this clone: Its specificity is unknown.

This TCR was recovered from a man aged 55 to 70 with renal cell carcinoma. The source was blood, collected from a patient whose treatment included radiotherapy and nephrectomy. The chain links TRBV9 to TRBJ1-2, with TRBD1 matching over 9 bases. The CDR3 loop is CASSYTGGSGYTF. CDR3 nucleotide sequence: TGTGCCAGCAGCTATACAGGGGGCAGTGGCTACACCTTC.